The 25 T cell receptor beta chains below were found in one sample sequenced in a study of T cells in Graves' hyperthyroidism and ophthalmopathy. Using RNA transcripts as the source, TCR beta CDR3 regions were amplified. During a first-round RT-PCR of the TCR CDR3, the HTBI primer set was used. TCRdb re-called the multiplex PCR reads through MiXCR, storing one row per CDR3 protein. This table has about 300,000 distinct CDR3 sequences, about 14% appearing once. Sequencing was performed on blood. These receptors all stem from a woman in her twenties or thirties with Graves' hyperthyroidism that later progressed to Graves' ophthalmopathy.

This clonotype was recorded at least ten times. The chain has TRBV6-1 and TRBJ2-1, with 10 positions matching TRBD2. Germline lookup yields CDR1 MNHNS and CDR2 SASEGT. CDR3 size: 15 residues. Germline trimming cut 6 bases from V and 5 bases from J; bases unmatched to any gene: 7. Here the CDR3 reads CASRPGLAYDNEQFF. Here the CDR3 DNA reads TGTGCCAGCAGGCCGGGACTAGCGTATGACAATGAGCAGTTCTTC.

This clonotype was counted at least ten times. The chain recombines TRBV12-3 or TRBV12-4 with TRBJ2-3, with 9 bases that match TRBD2. The CDR3 is 15 residues long. The junction had 4 bases not matched to a gene; V was cut back by 6 bases and J by 0 bases. The CDR3 bases are TGTGCCAGCAGAAAGACTAGCGGAAGCACAGATACGCAGTATTTT. This encodes CASRKTSGSTDTQYF.

V and J are TRBV9 and TRBJ2-5; D may match TRBD1 or TRBD2 (5 bases each). This CDR3 is 16 amino acids long. Germline assignment: CDR1 SGDLS and CDR2 YYNGEE. V lost 3 bases, J lost 4 bases, and 19 bases lay in between. In DNA, the CDR3 is TGTGCCAGCAGCGAAAGAGGTTCTGTGGGACGAGAGACCCAGTACTTC. Translation gives CASSERGSVGRETQYF.

In regard to this clonotype: A much bigger clone sits one base away, suggesting this may be a read error. The rearrangement joins TRBV20-1 to TRBJ2-7; 9 bases are a match to TRBD2. This CDR3 is built from 14 residues. The germline CDR1 and CDR2 sequences are DFQATT and SNEGSKA (reference sequence). The V and J ends lost 3 bases and 5 bases, in that order; junction bases with no gene match: 8. CDR3 sequence: CSASVTSGVHEQYF. CDR3 in DNA: TGCAGTGCTAGCGTGACTAGCGGTGTTCACGAGCAGTACTTC.

This clonotype was detected a few times. The chain joins TRBV4-2 to TRBJ2-1, with 12 nucleotides matching TRBD2. The CDR3 has 14 amino acids. Germline V gene data show CDR1 as LGHNA and CDR2 as YNFKEQ. V shed 6 bases and J 3 bases; nucleotides not matched to a gene: 0. CDR3 protein: CASRGLAGYNEQFF. Written as DNA, the CDR3 is TGTGCCAGCAGGGGACTAGCGGGCTACAATGAGCAGTTCTTC.

As concerns this clonotype: A read error may be the cause here, since a much bigger clone is one base away. The V gene is TRBV7-9, the J gene TRBJ1-1; no clear D gene. This CDR3 is built from 12 residues. The V and J ends lost 1 base and 8 bases respectively, with 8 bases between them. Germline loops: CDR1 SEHNR, CDR2 FQNEAQ (reference sequence). CDR3 nucleotides: TGTGCCAGCAGCTTAGTAGGCAGGGAAGCTTTCTTT. Protein: CASSLVGREAFF.

This clonotype came up a few times. A read error is possible here, since a much larger clone lies one base away. The V gene is TRBV28, the J gene TRBJ2-2; D is perhaps TRBD1 (5 bases). Germline V gives CDR1 MDHEN, CDR2 SYDVKM. Trimming removed 9 bases at V and 2 bases at J, with 16 bases between. The CDR3 sequence is 15 residues long. The CDR3 nucleotides are TGTGCCAGTCTCGCCATTCAGGGAAACACCGGGGAGCTGTTTTTT. Protein: CASLAIQGNTGELFF. The full variable domain, in which reference TRBV28 and TRBJ2-2 provide the parts outside the CDR3, is DVKVTQSSRYLVKRTGEKVFLECVQDMDHENMFWYRQDPGLGLRLIYFSYDVKMKEKGDIPEGYSVSREKKERFSLILESASTNQTSMYLCASLAIQGNTGELFFGEGSRLTVL.

The sample holds many counts of this clonotype. The chain has TRBV7-9 and TRBJ1-5; tentative D call: TRBD1 (5 bases). The germline V and J ends were trimmed by 5 bases and 5 bases, with 10 bases remaining between them. In germline, CDR1 is SEHNR, CDR2 FQNEAQ (reference sequence). This CDR3 is 13 amino acids long. CDR3 amino acids: CASSTGGYQPQHF. In DNA, the CDR3 is TGTGCCAGCAGCACAGGCGGGTATCAGCCCCAGCATTTT.

This clonotype was recorded at least ten times. CDR3 residues: CASSPGDLQGNGYTF. For the CDR3, the DNA is TGTGCCAGCTCCCCAGGCGATTTACAGGGAAATGGCTACACCTTC. The chain couples TRBV18 to TRBJ1-2; TRBD1 might be the D (6 bases). The V end was cut by 6 bases, the J end by 6 bases, with 20 bases between. CDR1 and CDR2 from the germline V gene are KGHSH and LQKENI. The CDR3 has 15 amino acids.

The gene calls are TRBV18 and TRBJ2-5; 9 nucleotides match TRBD1. J was trimmed by 5 bases and V by 0 bases; bases with no gene match: 13. Germline values: CDR1 KGHSH, CDR2 LQKENI. This CDR3 has 18 amino acids. CDR3 DNA sequence: TGTGCCAGCTCACCACCCAGGGACAGGGTCCCTCTCGGGGAGACCCAGTACTTC. Its translation: CASSPPRDRVPLGETQYF.

The table lists this clonotype with a few counts. V is TRBV20-1 and J is TRBJ2-5; 9 positions agree with TRBD2. Germline trimming cut 7 bases from V and 9 bases from J; bases unmatched to any gene: 6. Germline CDR1 DFQATT, CDR2 SNEGSKA (reference sequence). The CDR3 is 11 residues long. CDR3 loop: CSVAGEMSQYF. In DNA form, the CDR3 reads TGCAGTGTAGCGGGAGAGATGTCCCAGTACTTC.

This clonotype was observed many times. V gene TRBV28 combines with J gene TRBJ1-6; a weak D match, TRBD1 (5 bases). Germline CDR1 MDHEN, CDR2 SYDVKM. V shed 4 bases and J shed 7 bases, with 8 bases lying between them. This CDR3 comprises 13 residues. In DNA form, the CDR3 reads TGTGCCAGCAGTTGGGGGGGGAATTCACCCCTCCACTTT. Its protein is CASSWGGNSPLHF.

This chain uses TRBV27 with TRBJ2-7; possibly TRBD2 for D (6 bases). V lost 0 bases and J lost 3, with 12 bases in between. From germline, CDR1 is MNHEY and CDR2 SMNVEV (reference sequence). The CDR3 consists of 15 residues. The CDR3 DNA follows: TGTGCCAGCAGTTTATCGTGGGAGGAGGTCTACGAGCAGTACTTC. Its translation: CASSLSWEEVYEQYF.

This clonotype has just a few counts. A much larger clone lies one base from this, so it may be a read error. The chain carries TRBV27 and TRBJ2-5; the D is unclear. The V gene lost 7 bases and the J gene lost 2 bases, with 17 bases spanning the gap. The CDR3 length is 15 residues. The germline CDR1 and CDR2 sequences are MNHEY and SMNVEV (reference sequence). The CDR3 reads CASNPRWQQQETQYF. The DNA of the CDR3 is TGTGCCAGCAACCCCAGGTGGCAGCAACAAGAGACCCAGTACTTC.

This clonotype was detected ten times or more. Here the CDR3 DNA reads TGTGCCAGCAGCCAAGCGGTATCCAGAGAAGGGCCCTACACCTTC. It yields the protein CASSQAVSREGPYTF. The chain is built from TRBV3-1 and TRBJ1-2; D gene ambiguous. Germline CDR1 reads LGHDT; CDR2 reads YNNKEL (reference sequence). Trimming removed 1 base at V and 10 bases at J, with 19 bases between. CDR3 size: 15 residues.

This clonotype was detected ten times or more. The chain links TRBV3-1 to TRBJ1-4; TRBD1 matches at 7 bases. In germline, CDR1 is LGHDT, CDR2 YNNKEL (reference sequence). Unmatched junction bases numbered 8, after V lost 5 bases and J lost 8 bases. The CDR3 is made up of 14 amino acids. The CDR3 region is CASSFRDRDEKLFF. Here the CDR3 DNA reads TGTGCCAGCAGCTTCCGGGACAGAGACGAAAAACTGTTTTTT.

The chain employs TRBV27 and TRBJ1-2; D is unresolved. With 3 bases removed from V and 2 bases from J, the gap between germline ends came to 16 bases. Germline V gene lookup returns CDR1 MNHEY and CDR2 SMNVEV (reference sequence). This CDR3 has 16 residues. CDR3 sequence reads: CASSFLIGEKNYGYTF. CDR3 sequence (DNA): TGTGCCAGCAGTTTTTTGATCGGCGAAAAGAACTATGGCTACACCTTC.

This clonotype was observed a few times. V gene TRBV4-1 combines with J gene TRBJ2-7, with 10 bases that match TRBD2. Unmatched junction bases numbered 6, after V lost 1 base and J lost 3 bases. Per germline, CDR1 MGHRA and CDR2 YSYEKL. The CDR3 spans 16 residues. The CDR3 here is CASSQVPSGSDYEQYF. DNA for the CDR3: TGCGCCAGCAGCCAAGTTCCTAGCGGGAGTGACTACGAGCAGTACTTC.

In this sample, this clonotype turned up a few times. This chain joins TRBV19 and TRBJ2-1; 7 nucleotides agree with TRBD2. Germline CDR1 and CDR2: LNHDA and SQIVND (reference sequence). The CDR3 contains 14 residues. V lost 3 bases to trimming and J lost 4 bases; unmatched junction nucleotides: 3. Here the CDR3 reads CASSMGGVYNEQFF. In nucleotides, the CDR3 is TGTGCCAGTAGTATGGGAGGGGTTTACAATGAGCAGTTCTTC. The whole variable domain, remainder taken from reference TRBV19 and TRBJ2-1, is DGGITQSPKYLFRKEGQNVTLSCEQNLNHDAMYWYRQDPGQGLRLIYYSQIVNDFQKGDIAEGYSVSREKKESFPLTVTSAQKNPTAFYLCASSMGGVYNEQFFGPGTRLTVL.

This clonotype appeared many times. The genes are TRBV30 and TRBJ1-1, with a tentative D call TRBD1 (6 bases). V lost 0 bases and J 11 bases, leaving 22 bases between the germline ends. This CDR3 is 15 amino acids long. Germline V CDR1 and CDR2: GTSNPN, SVGIG (reference sequence). The CDR3 protein is CAWSVRGRGPKGAFF. The CDR3 nucleotides are TGTGCCTGGAGTGTACGGGGGCGAGGGCCTAAAGGGGCTTTCTTT.

The chain carries TRBV6-1 and TRBJ2-2; TRBD2 agrees at 12 bases. V lost 7 bases and J lost 0; bases outside the gene matches: 9. Per germline, CDR1 MNHNS and CDR2 SASEGT. There are 18 residues in the CDR3. The CDR3 here is CASTRSLAGGTNTGELFF. DNA for the CDR3: TGTGCCAGCACCCGAAGCCTAGCGGGAGGGACGAACACCGGGGAGCTGTTTTTT.

The rearrangement joins TRBV5-6 to TRBJ2-5; TRBD1 might be the D (6 bases). With 8 bases removed from V and 0 bases from J, the gap between germline ends came to 8 bases. The CDR3 extends over 12 amino acids. CDR1 is SGHDT and CDR2 is YYEEEE in the germline V gene. CDR3 nucleotide sequence: TGTGCCAGTACAGGGTACCAAGAGACCCAGTACTTC. Residues: CASTGYQETQYF.

The chain links TRBV30 to TRBJ2-7; tentatively, D is TRBD2 (5 bases). V dropped 2 bases and J dropped 3 bases, with 11 bases sitting between them. The germline gives CDR1 GTSNPN, CDR2 SVGIG (reference sequence). CDR3 length: 13 residues. Here the CDR3 DNA reads TGTGCCTGGAGTCCGGGATATAACTACGAGCAGTACTTC. Translating gives CAWSPGYNYEQYF. Complete variable domain (other parts from reference TRBV30 and TRBJ2-7): SQTIHQWPATLVQPVGSPLSLECTVEGTSNPNLYWYRQAAGRGLQLLFYSVGIGQISSEVPQNLSASRPQDRQFILSSKKLLLSDSGFYLCAWSPGYNYEQYFGPGTRLTVT.

This clonotype was detected many times. V gene TRBV12-3 or TRBV12-4 combines with J gene TRBJ2-7; 10 bases agree with TRBD1. V was clipped by 6 bases and J by 6 bases; unmatched bases: 11. The CDR3 loop spans 15 amino acids. In nucleotides, the CDR3 is TGTGCCAGCAGCCTTTTTAAGGGACAGGGGTCCGAGCAGTACTTC. This gives the protein CASSLFKGQGSEQYF.

In this sample, this clonotype turned up many times. This chain links TRBV14 with TRBJ1-1; the match to TRBD1 covers 9 bases. The CDR3 runs 15 residues. The V gene's germline CDR1 is SGHDN and CDR2 FVKESK. V lost 4 bases, J lost 5 bases, and 8 bases stayed unmatched. CDR3 coding DNA: TGTGCCAGCAGCCTTACAGGGGGCCCGGCGACTGAAGCTTTCTTT. This translates into CASSLTGGPATEAFF.